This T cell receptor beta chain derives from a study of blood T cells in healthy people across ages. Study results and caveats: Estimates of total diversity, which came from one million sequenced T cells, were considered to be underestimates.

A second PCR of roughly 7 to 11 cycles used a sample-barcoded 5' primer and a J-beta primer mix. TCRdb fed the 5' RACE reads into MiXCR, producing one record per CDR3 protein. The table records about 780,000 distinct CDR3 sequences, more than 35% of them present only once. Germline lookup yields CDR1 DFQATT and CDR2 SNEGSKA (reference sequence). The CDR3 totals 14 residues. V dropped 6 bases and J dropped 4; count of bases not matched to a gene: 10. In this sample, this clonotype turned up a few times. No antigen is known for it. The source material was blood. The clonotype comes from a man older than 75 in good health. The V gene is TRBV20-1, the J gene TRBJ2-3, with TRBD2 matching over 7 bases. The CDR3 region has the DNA TGCAGTGCGTCGAGGACTAGTGATGCAGATACGCAGTATTTT. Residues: CSASRTSDADTQYF.